The 20 T cell receptor beta chains presented below share a single source sample, sequenced in a study of shared clonotypes between healthy human individuals. This table comes from immunoSEQ multiplex PCR, and its TCRdb copy is limited to in-frame clones, with some not included. The sample includes about 2.3 million clones, roughly 93% of them seen just once. The sequencing input was naive CD4+ T cells from PBMCs. As for subset: CD45RA+ positively selected. Receptors originate from a man younger than 35 in good health. Some clones in this sample may be carry-over from other donors' samples.

This rearrangement joins TRBV18 to TRBJ1-5; no clear D gene. The CDR3 consists of 14 residues. CDR1 KGHSH and CDR2 LQKENI come from the germline V gene. The V end lost 2 bases, the J end lost 2 bases, and 7 bases lay between the germline ends. The chain's CDR3 is CASSPGPGNQPQHF. Here the CDR3 DNA reads TGTGCCAGCTCACCAGGTCCAGGCAATCAGCCCCAGCATTTT.

The chain uses TRBV7-9 and TRBJ2-5, with TRBD2 matching over 12 bases. The CDR3 sequence is 17 residues long. The junction had 11 bases not matched to a gene; V was cut back by 5 bases and J by 4 bases. Germline CDR1 and CDR2: SEHNR and FQNEAQ (reference sequence). The CDR3 nucleotides are TGTGCCAGCAGCCCCCGACCCCGACTAGCGGGAGTAGAGACCCAGTACTTC. It specifies CASSPRPRLAGVETQYF.

The chain is built from TRBV11-3 and TRBJ1-1, with D unclear. Trimming cost V 8 bases and J 1 base, with 11 bases left between them. The CDR3 extends over 13 amino acids. Germline V CDR1 and CDR2: SGHNT, YENEEA. The CDR3 protein is CASGSGGNTEAFF. The CDR3 coding sequence is TGTGCCAGCGGTTCGGGAGGGAACACTGAAGCTTTCTTT.

The V gene is TRBV7-2, the J gene TRBJ2-5; no clear D. The germline CDR1 and CDR2 sequences are SGHTA and FQGNSA. The ends were cut back, 2 bases at V and 3 bases at J, with 10 bases in the middle. The CDR3 consists of 14 residues. The CDR3 is CASSLRSPEETQYF. For the CDR3, the DNA is TGTGCCAGCAGCTTACGGTCCCCAGAAGAGACCCAGTACTTC.

The chain employs TRBV7-9 and TRBJ2-2, with 7 bases identical to TRBD1. V gave up 5 bases and J gave up 1 base; unmatched junction bases: 1. CDR3 size: 14 residues. Germline V CDR1 and CDR2: SEHNR, FQNEAQ (reference sequence). The CDR3 reads CASSRTGNTGELFF. The CDR3 DNA reads TGTGCCAGCAGCCGGACAGGGAACACCGGGGAGCTGTTTTTT. The variable domain in full, completed from reference TRBV7-9 and TRBJ2-2, reads DTGVSQNPRHKITKRGQNVTFRCDPISEHNRLYWYRQTLGQGPEFLTYFQNEAQLEKSRLLSDRFSAERPKGSFSTLEIQRTEQGDSAMYLCASSRTGNTGELFFGEGSRLTVL.

V and J are TRBV19 and TRBJ2-5; the D gene could be TRBD1 or TRBD2 (5 bases each). The CDR3 contains 15 residues. Germline V gene lookup returns CDR1 LNHDA and CDR2 SQIVND (reference sequence). Trimming removed 5 bases at V and 2 bases at J, with 15 bases between. The CDR3 here is CASSSLGAGQETQYF. CDR3 in DNA: TGTGCCAGTAGTTCCCTCGGGGCAGGACAAGAGACCCAGTACTTC. Drawing the rest from reference TRBV19 and TRBJ2-5, the complete variable domain is DGGITQSPKYLFRKEGQNVTLSCEQNLNHDAMYWYRQDPGQGLRLIYYSQIVNDFQKGDIAEGYSVSREKKESFPLTVTSAQKNPTAFYLCASSSLGAGQETQYFGPGTRLLVL.

The chain links TRBV15 to TRBJ1-5; 7 bases align to TRBD1. Germline V gives CDR1 LNHNV, CDR2 YYDKDF (reference sequence). There are 17 residues in the CDR3. After removal of 0 bases from V and 6 bases from J, the junction contained 11 bases not matched to a gene. The CDR3 DNA reads as TGTGCCACCAGCAGAGATCAGGGGGGTAGTTCTAGTCAGCCCCAGCATTTT. Its translation is CATSRDQGGSSSQPQHF. The complete variable domain, with remaining parts taken from reference TRBV15 and TRBJ1-5, reads DAMVIQNPRYQVTQFGKPVTLSCSQTLNHNVMYWYQQKSSQAPKLLFHYYDKDFNNEADTPDNFQSRRPNTSFCFLDIRSPGLGDTAMYLCATSRDQGGSSSQPQHFGDGTRLSIL.

V usage is TRBV28 and J usage is TRBJ1-4, with a possible D match to TRBD1 (6 bases). Germline V CDR1 and CDR2: MDHEN, SYDVKM. The CDR3 is 14 residues long. V lost 3 bases to trimming and J lost 4 bases, with 9 bases between them. The CDR3 DNA is TGTGCCAGCAGTTTGCGGACAGTTAATGAAAAACTGTTTTTT. It specifies CASSLRTVNEKLFF.

The genes are TRBV28 and TRBJ1-2; TRBD1 matches 9 bases. The germline V gene encodes CDR1 MDHEN and CDR2 SYDVKM. The junction had 4 bases not matched to a gene; V was cut back by 4 bases and J by 4 bases. CDR3 length equals 14 residues. This CDR3 is CASSYGDRAYGYTF. The CDR3 nucleotides read TGTGCCAGCAGTTATGGGGACAGGGCCTATGGCTACACCTTC.

The gene calls are TRBV28 and TRBJ2-2; tentatively, D is TRBD2 (5 bases). There are 14 residues in the CDR3. V shed 5 bases and J shed 4 bases, with 11 bases lying between them. From germline, CDR1 is MDHEN and CDR2 SYDVKM. Here the CDR3 DNA reads TGTGCCAGCAGTAGTAGGGAGACCACCGGGGAGCTGTTTTTT. This gives the protein CASSSRETTGELFF.

The chain is built from TRBV2 and TRBJ2-5, with 7 bases lining up with TRBD1. V dropped 6 bases and J dropped 0; count of bases not matched to a gene: 1. This CDR3 spans 13 amino acids. Per germline, CDR1 SNHLY and CDR2 FYNNEI. Here the CDR3 DNA reads TGTGCCAGCAGCAGGGGGAACCAAGAGACCCAGTACTTC. It is translated as CASSRGNQETQYF.

The gene calls are TRBV7-2 and TRBJ2-3; D is unresolved. Germline V CDR1 and CDR2: SGHTA, FQGNSA. The V end was cut by 5 bases, the J end by 2 bases, with 11 bases between. This CDR3 comprises 14 residues. The CDR3: CASSSRPDTDTQYF. In nucleotides, the CDR3 is TGTGCCAGCAGCAGTCGTCCGGACACAGATACGCAGTATTTT.

The V gene is TRBV18, the J gene TRBJ2-2; D is ambiguous. Trimming removed 2 bases at V and 0 bases at J, with 7 bases between. The CDR3 contains 15 residues. Looked up from germline, CDR1 is KGHSH and CDR2 is LQKENI. The CDR3 reads CASSPNSPNTGELFF. The CDR3 region has the DNA TGTGCCAGCTCACCAAATAGCCCGAACACCGGGGAGCTGTTTTTT. The variable domain in full, completed from reference TRBV18 and TRBJ2-2, reads NAGVMQNPRHLVRRRGQEARLRCSPMKGHSHVYWYRQLPEEGLKFMVYLQKENIIDESGMPKERFSAEFPKEGPSILRIQQVVRGDSAAYFCASSPNSPNTGELFFGEGSRLTVL.

About this clone itself: The sample carries other DNA sequences with the same CDR3. This chain uses TRBV18 with TRBJ2-7; tentative D call: TRBD1 (6 bases). Germline loops: CDR1 KGHSH, CDR2 LQKENI. This CDR3 has 13 amino acids. V lost 3 bases, J lost 2 bases, and 8 bases lay in between. The CDR3 is CASSPDRTYEQYF. CDR3 sequence (DNA): TGTGCCAGCTCACCGGACAGAACCTACGAGCAGTACTTC.

The chain recombines TRBV28 with TRBJ2-5; 7 bases match TRBD2. This CDR3 region has 20 residues. Germline V gene sequence: CDR1 MDHEN, CDR2 SYDVKM. J gave up 3 bases and V 0 bases, and 19 bases lay outside the gene matches. The DNA for the CDR3 is TGTGCCAGCAGTTTATGGGGAGAGAGAACAGACCCTAGCGGAGAAGAGACCCAGTACTTC. This translates into CASSLWGERTDPSGEETQYF.

The chain uses TRBV29-1 and TRBJ2-7, with D uncertain. The germline gives CDR1 SQVTM, CDR2 ANQGSEA. The V end lost 4 bases, the J end lost 0 bases, and 7 bases lay between the germline ends. This CDR3 contains 12 residues. CDR3 sequence (DNA): TGCAGCGTTGCCCAGGTCTCCTACGAGCAGTACTTC. Its protein is CSVAQVSYEQYF.

Points on this clone: The sample holds other DNA sequences that translate to the same CDR3. The chain uses TRBV6-6 and TRBJ2-5, with a tentative D call TRBD2 (5 bases). CDR3 length: 13 residues. V gave up 2 bases and J gave up 2 bases, with 6 bases separating them. From germline, CDR1 is MNHNY and CDR2 SVGAGI (reference sequence). CDR3 nucleotides: TGTGCCAGCAGTTACAGAGGGCAAGAGACCCAGTACTTC. It specifies CASSYRGQETQYF.

In its sample, this clone was seen once. The chain carries TRBV19 and TRBJ2-3; the D gene is possibly TRBD2 (5 bases). CDR3 size: 15 residues. Germline CDR1 is LNHDA and CDR2 is SQIVND (reference sequence). The germline V and J ends were trimmed by 1 base and 1 base, with 9 bases remaining between them. CDR3 in DNA: TGTGCCAGTAGTATAGGAGGGTATGGCACAGATACGCAGTATTTT. Translation gives CASSIGGYGTDTQYF.

In regard to this clone: Other DNA variants within this sample encode the same CDR3. The chain couples TRBV19 to TRBJ2-3; D gene ambiguous. The CDR3 is 14 amino acids. Per germline, CDR1 LNHDA and CDR2 SQIVND (reference sequence). The V gene lost 2 bases and the J gene lost 0 bases, with 6 bases spanning the gap. The CDR3 reads CASSISDSTDTQYF. The CDR3 bases are TGTGCCAGTAGTATATCGGACAGCACAGATACGCAGTATTTT.

The chain is built from TRBV4-1 and TRBJ2-7; 10 bases align to TRBD2. The germline V gene has CDR1 MGHRA and CDR2 YSYEKL. V lost 3 bases and J lost 4; bases outside the gene matches: 6. The CDR3 spans 15 residues. The CDR3 here is CASSQLLAGSYEQYF. As DNA, the CDR3 is TGCGCCAGCAGCCAGCTACTAGCGGGATCATACGAGCAGTACTTC.